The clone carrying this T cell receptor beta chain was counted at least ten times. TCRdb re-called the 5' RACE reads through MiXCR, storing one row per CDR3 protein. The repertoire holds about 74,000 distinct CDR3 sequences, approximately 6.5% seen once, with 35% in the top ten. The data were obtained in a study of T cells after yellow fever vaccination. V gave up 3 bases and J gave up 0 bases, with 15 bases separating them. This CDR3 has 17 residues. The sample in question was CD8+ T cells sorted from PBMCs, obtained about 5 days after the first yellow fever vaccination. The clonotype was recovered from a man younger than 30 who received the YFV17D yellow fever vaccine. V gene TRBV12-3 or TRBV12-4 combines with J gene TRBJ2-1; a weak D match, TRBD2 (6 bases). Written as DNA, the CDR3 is TGTGCCAGCAGTTTTGTAGCGGTTCCGAGCTCCTACAATGAGCAGTTCTTC. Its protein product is CASSFVAVPSSYNEQFF.